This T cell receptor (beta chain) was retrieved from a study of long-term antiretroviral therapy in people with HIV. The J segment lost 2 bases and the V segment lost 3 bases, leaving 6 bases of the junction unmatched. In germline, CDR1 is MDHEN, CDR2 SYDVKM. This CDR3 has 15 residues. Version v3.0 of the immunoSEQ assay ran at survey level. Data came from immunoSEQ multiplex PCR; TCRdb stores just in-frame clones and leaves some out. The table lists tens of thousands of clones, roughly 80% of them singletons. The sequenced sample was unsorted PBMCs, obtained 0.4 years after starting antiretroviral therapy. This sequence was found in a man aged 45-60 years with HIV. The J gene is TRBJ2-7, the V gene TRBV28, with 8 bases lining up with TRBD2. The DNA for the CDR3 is TGTGCCAGCAGTTTTAGCGGGGAGATAACCTACGAGCAGTACTTC. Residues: CASSFSGEITYEQYF.